The sequence of this T cell receptor (beta chain) was determined in a study of early T cells in non-severe SARS-CoV-2 infection. As for the study in general: Bulk RNA from unsorted whole blood was sequenced; chains were unpaired. The study's findings and limits: VDJdb matching skewed toward anti-spike CD8 responses, missing private and CD4 specificities.

The CDR3 sequence is 14 residues long. Trimming stripped 8 bases from V and 4 bases from J, with 15 bases between. The germline V gene encodes CDR1 LGHDT and CDR2 YNNKEL (reference sequence). Unique molecular identifiers (one per individual cDNA molecule) were attached. TCRdb reanalysed the 5' RACE reads using MiXCR and keeps one entry per CDR3 protein. The data show 30,000 or so distinct CDR3 sequences, around 5.8% seen once. As concerns this clonotype: Its matching antigen is unknown.

What was sequenced was whole blood. This sequence was found in an adult who was a healthcare worker with PCR-confirmed SARS-CoV-2 infection or an uninfected control (not recorded which). The chain carries TRBV3-1 and TRBJ1-5; D gene unclear. In DNA, the CDR3 is TGTGCCAGCTCACTTGGACGAGGTAATCAGCCCCAGCATTTT. Its translation: CASSLGRGNQPQHF.